Listed below are T cell receptor beta chains from one sample, sequenced in a study of post-analysis software for immune sequencing data. TCRdb reprocessed the PCR reads via MiXCR and lists one record per CDR3 protein. Of hundreds of thousands of distinct CDR3 sequences in the sample, 53% were seen once. What was sequenced was blood. These receptors all stem from a girl aged 10-17 years with multiple sclerosis. Both conserved end residues are part of each CDR3. Each record gives: J gene, D gene, clone size, V gene, CDR3 protein, CDR3 DNA. A D gene is named only where the DNA matches it firmly. Only part of the rows carry a size: once, few, many, or a class if the clone is expanded.

j_gene: TRBJ2-1; d_gene: TRBD2; abundance: NA; v_gene: TRBV20-1; CDR3aa: CSARRRTGGKYNEQFF; CDR3nt: TGCAGTGCTAGACGCCGTACGGGGGGGAAATACAATGAGCAGTTCTTC
j_gene: TRBJ2-1; d_gene: NA; abundance: NA; v_gene: TRBV5-1; CDR3aa: CASSLLGGGNEQFF; CDR3nt: TGCGCCAGCAGCTTGCTGGGGGGTGGCAATGAGCAGTTCTTC
j_gene: TRBJ2-7; d_gene: NA; abundance: NA; v_gene: TRBV10-3; CDR3aa: CAISEPGAEQYF; CDR3nt: TGTGCCATCAGTGAGCCAGGGGCCGAGCAGTACTTC
j_gene: TRBJ2-4; d_gene: NA; abundance: NA; v_gene: TRBV7-2; CDR3aa: CASSLFPPPKNIQYF; CDR3nt: TGTGCCAGCAGCTTATTTCCGCCACCCAAAAACATTCAGTACTTC
j_gene: TRBJ2-5; d_gene: NA; abundance: NA; v_gene: TRBV29-1; CDR3aa: CSVKGLLQETQYF; CDR3nt: TGCAGCGTTAAAGGACTGCTACAAGAGACCCAGTACTTC
j_gene: TRBJ2-2; d_gene: NA; abundance: NA; v_gene: TRBV5-1; CDR3aa: CASSLAGAANTGELFF; CDR3nt: TGCGCCAGCAGCTTGGCCGGGGCAGCTAACACCGGGGAGCTGTTTTTT
j_gene: TRBJ2-2; d_gene: TRBD2; abundance: few; v_gene: TRBV9; CDR3aa: CASSVVGRDTGELFF; CDR3nt: TGTGCCAGCAGCGTAGTCGGGAGGGACACCGGGGAGCTGTTTTTT
j_gene: TRBJ2-5; d_gene: TRBD1; abundance: NA; v_gene: TRBV7-7; CDR3aa: CASSSAGTGDQETQYF; CDR3nt: TGTGCTAGCAGCTCCGCCGGGACAGGGGACCAGGAGACCCAGTACTTC
j_gene: TRBJ1-1; d_gene: NA; abundance: NA; v_gene: TRBV29-1; CDR3aa: CSVGQPLGTEAFF; CDR3nt: TGCAGCGTTGGACAGCCCTTGGGCACTGAAGCTTTCTTT
j_gene: TRBJ2-5; d_gene: TRBD2; abundance: NA; v_gene: TRBV29-1; CDR3aa: CSLGGDQETQYF; CDR3nt: TGCAGCTTGGGAGGGGACCAAGAGACCCAGTACTTC
j_gene: TRBJ2-6; d_gene: NA; abundance: NA; v_gene: TRBV7-9; CDR3aa: CASSFGHSGANVLTF; CDR3nt: TGTGCCAGCAGCTTTGGACACTCTGGGGCCAACGTCCTGACTTTC
j_gene: TRBJ2-3; d_gene: NA; abundance: NA; v_gene: TRBV7-9; CDR3aa: CASSPVQWLERGTDTQYF; CDR3nt: TGTGCCAGCAGCCCTGTCCAGTGGTTGGAAAGGGGCACAGATACGCAGTATTTT
j_gene: TRBJ2-2; d_gene: NA; abundance: NA; v_gene: TRBV29-1; CDR3aa: CSVEFRESGELFF; CDR3nt: TGCAGCGTTGAATTCCGGGAGTCCGGGGAGCTGTTTTTT
j_gene: TRBJ2-1; d_gene: NA; abundance: NA; v_gene: TRBV5-1; CDR3aa: CASSLGQGIVNEQFF; CDR3nt: TGCGCCAGCAGCTTGGGGCAGGGGATTGTCAATGAGCAGTTCTTC
j_gene: TRBJ2-3; d_gene: NA; abundance: NA; v_gene: TRBV12-5; CDR3aa: CATTWGPRGDTQYF; CDR3nt: TGTGCTACCACCTGGGGGCCCAGGGGAGATACGCAGTATTTT
j_gene: TRBJ2-7; d_gene: NA; abundance: few; v_gene: TRBV7-9; CDR3aa: CASSSGQYSYEQYF; CDR3nt: TGTGCCAGCAGCTCAGGACAGTACTCCTACGAGCAGTACTTC
j_gene: TRBJ2-7; d_gene: NA; abundance: NA; v_gene: TRBV12-3/TRBV12-4; CDR3aa: CASRLPGSREQYF; CDR3nt: TGTGCCAGCAGGCTCCCGGGGTCTCGCGAGCAGTACTTC
j_gene: TRBJ1-2; d_gene: NA; abundance: NA; v_gene: TRBV7-9; CDR3aa: CASSLAVLDGYTF; CDR3nt: TGTGCCAGCAGCTTAGCGGTACTTGATGGCTACACCTTC
j_gene: TRBJ2-1; d_gene: TRBD2; abundance: few; v_gene: TRBV15; CDR3aa: CATSSLVGLATYNEQFF; CDR3nt: TGTGCCACCAGCAGTCTTGTAGGACTAGCGACCTACAATGAGCAGTTCTTC
j_gene: TRBJ1-2; d_gene: NA; abundance: few; v_gene: TRBV2; CDR3aa: CASSDRAVYGYTF; CDR3nt: TGTGCCAGCAGTGACAGGGCCGTTTATGGCTACACCTTC
j_gene: TRBJ1-2; d_gene: NA; abundance: NA; v_gene: TRBV5-4; CDR3aa: CASSSRTARANYGYTF; CDR3nt: TGTGCCAGCAGCTCAAGGACAGCTCGCGCTAACTATGGCTACACCTTC
j_gene: TRBJ2-1; d_gene: TRBD2; abundance: many; v_gene: TRBV5-1; CDR3aa: CASSSLPGLAEEGAYNEQFF; CDR3nt: TGCGCCAGCAGCTCCCTACCGGGACTAGCGGAAGAGGGGGCCTACAATGAGCAGTTCTTC
j_gene: TRBJ2-7; d_gene: NA; abundance: few; v_gene: TRBV6-6; CDR3aa: CASSYEPRSEQYF; CDR3nt: TGTGCCAGCAGTTACGAGCCAAGATCCGAGCAGTACTTC
j_gene: TRBJ1-4; d_gene: NA; abundance: NA; v_gene: TRBV3-1; CDR3aa: CASREQNNEKLFF; CDR3nt: TGTGCCAGCAGGGAACAGAACAATGAAAAACTGTTTTTT
j_gene: TRBJ2-1; d_gene: TRBD1; abundance: NA; v_gene: TRBV12-3/TRBV12-4; CDR3aa: CASSYGTGSYNEQFF; CDR3nt: TGTGCCAGCAGTTATGGGACAGGTTCCTACAATGAGCAGTTCTTC
j_gene: TRBJ2-1; d_gene: NA; abundance: NA; v_gene: TRBV5-1; CDR3aa: CASSLARGTDNEQFF; CDR3nt: TGCGCCAGCAGCTTGGCCCGCGGGACCGACAATGAGCAGTTCTTC
j_gene: TRBJ2-7; d_gene: TRBD2; abundance: NA; v_gene: TRBV20-1; CDR3aa: CSARKLAGGPYEQYF; CDR3nt: TGCAGTGCTAGGAAGTTAGCGGGAGGGCCGTACGAGCAGTACTTC
j_gene: TRBJ2-7; d_gene: NA; abundance: NA; v_gene: TRBV4-1; CDR3aa: CASSQDPQGTYEQYF; CDR3nt: TGCGCCAGCAGCCAAGATCCCCAGGGAACCTACGAGCAGTACTTC